This T cell receptor (beta chain) appears in the sequencing data of a study of control samples from healthy donors and cancer patients. The method was immunoSEQ multiplex PCR; TCRdb's version includes in-frame clones alone and lacks a portion of them. The profile covers 90,000 to 100,000 clones, with 75% to 85% appearing a single time and roughly a tenth taken by the ten largest. The TCR was taken from a woman aged 25 to 39 in good health. The sequenced sample was blood.

The CDR3 spells CASSDSYGYTF. CDR3 bases: TGTGCCAGCAGTGACAGTTATGGCTACACCTTC. The chain has TRBV12-3 or TRBV12-4 and TRBJ1-2, with D tentatively TRBD1 (5 bases). V lost 5 bases, J lost 5 bases, and 6 bases lay in between. The length of the CDR3 is 11 residues.